A selection of T cell receptor beta chains follows, all from one sample in a study of blood T cell repertoires in COVID-19. The protocol was immunoSEQ multiplex PCR, while the TCRdb copy is restricted to in-frame clones and leaves out a portion. The sample lists about 200,000 clones; roughly 85% were seen once. The sample consisted of PBMCs or T cells enriched from blood (not recorded which). The source is a man in his forties who had recovered from COVID-19. The CDR3 runs from the conserved cysteine through the conserved F or W.

v_gene	j_gene	CDR3aa
TRBV5-1	TRBJ1-1	CASSLYGDEAFF
TRBV20-1	TRBJ2-1	CSASGGRGTYNEQFF
TRBV19	TRBJ2-5	CASSRGETQYF
TRBV4-2	TRBJ1-1	CASSPTARQGGNTEAFF
TRBV13	TRBJ1-1	CASSFEGANTEAFF
TRBV30	TRBJ2-5	CAWSVVPGGRQETQYF
TRBV6-2/TRBV6-3	TRBJ2-7	CASSYSDRTYEQYF
TRBV2	TRBJ2-1	CASSEGSRLSYNEQFF
TRBV30	TRBJ1-5	CAWSAGGNSNQPQHF
TRBV9	TRBJ2-2	CASRKGEGGELFF
TRBV10-1	TRBJ2-7	CASSSAATYEQYF
TRBV24-1	TRBJ1-3	CATSDWTDTSGNTIYF
TRBV9	TRBJ1-4	CASSGGGLGEKLFF
TRBV5-1	TRBJ1-2	CASSLGTGQGNSAGYGYTF
TRBV27	TRBJ2-7	CASGRAGEQYF
TRBV4-3	TRBJ2-2	CASSQDDRVFPTGELFF
TRBV9	TRBJ1-1	CASSAGGRGTEAFF
TRBV29-1	TRBJ2-7	CSVEKAGGQGYEQYF
TRBV14	TRBJ2-1	CASSQGSGRVGNEQFF
TRBV2	TRBJ2-7	CASTPRTSGGTYEQYF
TRBV24-1	TRBJ2-7	CATSGPGQTYEQYF
TRBV2	TRBJ2-1	CASSAASSEWQFF
TRBV6-5	TRBJ2-4	CASSRDSLNIQYF
TRBV3-1/TRBV3-2	TRBJ2-1	CASSQVVLAGGDEQFF
TRBV5-4	TRBJ1-2	CASSGGQGAEGYTF
TRBV2	TRBJ1-1	CASRVTVMNTEAFF
TRBV24-1	TRBJ2-7	CATSGGGQGEQYF
TRBV3-1/TRBV3-2	TRBJ2-3	CASSLSPLLAGGSDTQYF
TRBV7-9	TRBJ2-7	CASSLAGVSTYEQYF
TRBV3-1/TRBV3-2	TRBJ2-3	CASSQVGGWSTDTQYF
TRBV19	TRBJ2-1	CASSDGITAANEQFF
TRBV5-1	TRBJ2-7	CASSLTSGSLAGSYEQYF
TRBV4-1	TRBJ2-3	CASSPEALTGGRSDTQYF
TRBV5-1	TRBJ1-3	CASSGADRVSGNTIYF
TRBV21-1	TRBJ2-7	CASTPWADSYEQYF
TRBV6-5	TRBJ2-7	CASSPREGILYEQYF
TRBV24-1	TRBJ1-1	CATSETGGENTEAFF
TRBV28	TRBJ2-7	CASKQRQTYEQYF
TRBV24-1	TRBJ1-3	CATSDNPGNTIYF
TRBV6-2/TRBV6-3	TRBJ2-7	CASSYSKVTGSYEQYF
TRBV10-3	TRBJ2-7	CAMGAVSYEQYF
TRBV28	TRBJ1-5	CASWDRVYSNQPQHF
TRBV30	TRBJ1-3	CAWFLQGRNTIYF
TRBV5-8	TRBJ1-5	CASSGDRGRGQYSNQPQHF
TRBV6-5	TRBJ2-7	CASSYSSLPGYEQYF
TRBV28	TRBJ2-7	CASSSTGTSYEQYF
TRBV19	TRBJ1-5	CASSRWDTGNQPQHF
TRBV19	TRBJ2-5	CASSIRTGGKETQYF
TRBV10-3	TRBJ2-5	CAISELWEGKTQYF
TRBV5-1	TRBJ2-3	CATPWASGTSGVSTDTQYF
TRBV30	TRBJ2-7	CAWRGGPYEQYF
TRBV6-5	TRBJ2-7	CASSYVVSSYEQYF
TRBV19	TRBJ1-2	CASSPGTNYGYTF
TRBV12-3/TRBV12-4	TRBJ1-2	CASKNTGRESYTF